This entry lists 28 T cell receptor beta chains sequenced from one sample in a study of OX40 agonist ivuxolimab in advanced cancers. Sequencing was performed with immunoSEQ multiplex PCR; in TCRdb, only in-frame clones are kept and a portion is missing. The data show 100,000 to 130,000 clones, with 91% seen just once and under 0.85% held by the top ten. The sample here was CD4+ or CD8+ T cells sorted from blood, taken in a trial of the OX40 agonist ivuxolimab. These receptors were obtained from an adult with an advanced solid tumor such as melanoma, head and neck, liver or kidney cancer.

The V and J genes are TRBV10-3 and TRBJ2-1, with D perhaps matching TRBD2 (6 bases). Trimming cost V 8 bases and J 6 bases, with 17 bases left between them. CDR3 size: 14 residues. The germline V gene has CDR1 ENHRY and CDR2 SYGVKD. The CDR3 loop is CAIGPGAPANEQFF. CDR3 nucleotides: TGTGCCATCGGTCCGGGAGCCCCCGCCAATGAGCAGTTCTTC.

The chain uses TRBV11-2 and TRBJ1-1, with D possibly TRBD1 on 6 matching bases. The CDR3 has 15 amino acids. Germline V CDR1 and CDR2: SGHAT, FQNNGV. The V end lost 3 bases, the J end lost 1 base, and 12 bases lay between the germline ends. CDR3 region: CASSFEGGTNTEAFF. In nucleotides, the CDR3 is TGTGCCAGCAGCTTTGAGGGGGGGACGAACACTGAAGCTTTCTTT. The entire variable domain, with the rest obtained from reference TRBV11-2 and TRBJ1-1, is as follows: EAGVAQSPRYKIIEKRQSVAFWCNPISGHATLYWYQQILGQGPKLLIQFQNNGVVDDSQLPKDRFSAERLKGVDSTLKIQPAKLEDSAVYLCASSFEGGTNTEAFFGQGTRLTVV.

This chain uses TRBV30 with TRBJ1-3, with a possible D match to TRBD1 (6 bases). Germline V gives CDR1 GTSNPN, CDR2 SVGIG (reference sequence). V lost 2 bases, J lost 2 bases, and 13 bases lay in between. CDR3 length equals 15 residues. The CDR3 loop is CAWSRDTGAGNTIYF. Written as DNA, the CDR3 is TGTGCCTGGAGTCGGGACACGGGAGCTGGAAACACCATATATTTT.

This sequence joins TRBV23-1 and TRBJ2-7, with D unclear. TRBV23-1 is labeled an ORF, and its function is uncertain. The CDR3 extends over 15 amino acids. Trimming pared 3 bases from V and 3 bases from J, leaving 15 bases between. The DNA of the CDR3 is TGCGCCAGCAGTCATGAAGCTGCAGTTGGCTACGAGCAGTACTTC. Amino acids: CASSHEAAVGYEQYF.

CDR3 nucleotides: TGTGCCAGCACCGGACGTTGGGGCGGCACCGGGGAGCTGTTTTTT. Protein: CASTGRWGGTGELFF. The V gene is TRBV5-8, the J gene TRBJ2-2; possibly TRBD1 for D (5 bases). This CDR3 has 15 residues. Germline CDR1 SGHTS, CDR2 YDEGEE. The V end was cut by 6 bases, the J end by 4 bases, with 16 bases between.

J is TRBJ1-4 and V is TRBV19, with 8 bases aligning to TRBD1. The CDR3 spans 14 residues. The V gene's germline CDR1 is LNHDA and CDR2 SQIVND (reference sequence). Trimming at V came to 11 bases and at J to 5 bases, leaving 10 bases not matched to a gene. CDR3 residues: CASQGAQANEKLFF. CDR3 nucleotides: TGTGCCTCCCAGGGGGCCCAAGCGAATGAAAAACTGTTTTTT.

V gene TRBV6-5 combines with J gene TRBJ1-2, with a possible D match to TRBD1 (5 bases). From germline, CDR1 is MNHEY and CDR2 SVGAGI. The CDR3 totals 14 residues. V was trimmed by 6 bases and J by 4 bases, leaving 15 bases between them. The CDR3 loop reads CASRPDSNIYGYTF. CDR3 DNA sequence: TGTGCCAGCAGACCCGACAGTAACATCTATGGCTACACCTTC.

This clone appeared a single time. The chain links TRBV27 to TRBJ2-5; weak D call: TRBD2 (6 bases). Trimming removed 7 bases from V and 7 bases from J, with 19 bases in between. Germline CDR1 MNHEY, CDR2 SMNVEV (reference sequence). This CDR3 spans 14 amino acids. In nucleotides, the CDR3 is TGTGCCAGCAACCGGAGGGCCGGAGGAGGGACCCAGTACTTC. It specifies CASNRRAGGGTQYF.

Written as DNA, the CDR3 is TGTGCCAGCAGCCCCGGCCTGGTTAGGGGTGGAGGAAACACCATATATTTT. It translates to CASSPGLVRGGGNTIYF. The chain uses TRBV5-6 and TRBJ1-3, with a weak D call TRBD1 (5 bases). Trimming left V 4 bases short and J 4 bases short, with 21 bases between. Germline loops: CDR1 SGHDT, CDR2 YYEEEE. This CDR3 is 17 amino acids long.

The chain joins TRBV19 to TRBJ2-3, with TRBD1 matching over 9 bases. This CDR3 has 14 amino acids. Trimming cost V 9 bases and J 0 bases; bases outside gene matches: 4. Per the germline V gene, CDR1 is LNHDA and CDR2 is SQIVND (reference sequence). The CDR3 DNA follows: TGTGCCAGCCGGGGACAGGGAAGCACAGATACGCAGTATTTT. Amino acids: CASRGQGSTDTQYF.

This chain joins TRBV27 and TRBJ1-5; maybe TRBD1 (5 bases). There are 14 residues in the CDR3. CDR1 MNHEY and CDR2 SMNVEV come from the germline V gene (reference sequence). Trimming shortened V by 1 base and J by 2 bases, and 6 bases separated the two germline ends. Written as DNA, the CDR3 is TGTGCCAGCAGTTTATGGGGCGGCAATCAGCCCCAGCATTTT. This gives the protein CASSLWGGNQPQHF.

The V and J genes are TRBV19 and TRBJ2-7; D may be TRBD2 (6 bases). The CDR3 contains 13 residues. Germline CDR1 LNHDA, CDR2 SQIVND (reference sequence). V was clipped by 5 bases and J by 4 bases, with 12 bases between them. The CDR3 DNA reads as TGTGCCAGTAGTCCGGGGACTCCTTACGAGCAGTACTTC. Translation: CASSPGTPYEQYF.

This chain uses TRBV2 with TRBJ1-5, with D uncertain. The CDR3 length is 14 residues. Germline V CDR1 and CDR2: SNHLY, FYNNEI. V was clipped by 6 bases and J by 3 bases, with 12 bases between them. CDR3 nucleotides: TGTGCCAGCAGCCCGGACGGCGACAATCAGCCCCAGCATTTT. Protein: CASSPDGDNQPQHF.

J is TRBJ1-1 and V is TRBV30; D is ambiguous. Germline V gene data show CDR1 as GTSNPN and CDR2 as SVGIG (reference sequence). V was cut by 4 bases and J by 0 bases, with 6 bases left in between. CDR3 size: 12 residues. The CDR3 protein is CAWKGLNTEAFF. In nucleotides, the CDR3 is TGTGCCTGGAAAGGGCTGAACACTGAAGCTTTCTTT.

The chain employs TRBV6-1 and TRBJ1-1; D is ambiguous. In germline, CDR1 is MNHNS, CDR2 SASEGT. V was clipped by 7 bases and J by 9 bases, with 18 bases between them. The CDR3 is made up of 13 amino acids. The CDR3 DNA reads as TGTGCCAGCACCGAAAGGACGGCTTTCCAAGCTTTCTTT. It specifies CASTERTAFQAFF.

The rearrangement links TRBV7-3 to TRBJ1-1; D is ambiguous. CDR3 length equals 16 residues. Looked up from germline, CDR1 is SGHTA and CDR2 is FQGTGA. V was shortened by 5 bases and J by 1 base, with 17 bases between the two germline ends. CDR3 sequence reads: CASSAPWGGRNTEAFF. The DNA for the CDR3 is TGTGCCAGCAGCGCCCCCTGGGGAGGGCGGAACACTGAAGCTTTCTTT.

The rearrangement uses TRBV7-9 and TRBJ2-3; no firm D call. Trimming removed 0 bases at V and 1 base at J, with 2 bases between. Germline-derived CDR1 and CDR2 are SEHNR and FQNEAQ (reference sequence). The CDR3 covers 13 residues. The CDR3 here is CASSLARTDTQYF. CDR3 nucleotide sequence: TGTGCCAGCAGCTTAGCTCGCACAGATACGCAGTATTTT. The full variable domain, rest sourced from reference TRBV7-9 and TRBJ2-3, is DTGVSQNPRHKITKRGQNVTFRCDPISEHNRLYWYRQTLGQGPEFLTYFQNEAQLEKSRLLSDRFSAERPKGSFSTLEIQRTEQGDSAMYLCASSLARTDTQYFGPGTRLTVL.

The genes are TRBV10-3 and TRBJ1-2, with a tentative D call TRBD1 (5 bases). V lost 4 bases, J lost 3 bases, and 9 bases lay in between. In germline, CDR1 is ENHRY, CDR2 SYGVKD. This CDR3 comprises 13 residues. The CDR3 reads CAISGDGDYGYTF. Here the CDR3 DNA reads TGTGCCATCAGTGGGGACGGCGACTATGGCTACACCTTC.

V and J are TRBV27 and TRBJ2-1; D unclear. V was pared by 5 bases and J by 9 bases, with 20 bases between. CDR1 and CDR2 (germline): MNHEY, SMNVEV (reference sequence). CDR3 length: 15 residues. CDR3 nucleotides: TGTGCCAGCAGTGACACCCTCTTGGACGGCGGTGAGCAGTTCTTC. Translating gives CASSDTLLDGGEQFF.

This chain links TRBV19 with TRBJ1-6, with D maybe TRBD1 (6 bases). Germline loops: CDR1 LNHDA, CDR2 SQIVND (reference sequence). The CDR3 runs to 17 residues. Between the trimmed V and J ends, which lost 4 bases and 0 bases, there was a span of 13 bases. The CDR3 nucleotides are TGTGCCAGTAGTAAGACAGGATTGAGCTCCTATAATTCACCCCTCCACTTT. This sequence encodes CASSKTGLSSYNSPLHF.

The chain is built from TRBV19 and TRBJ2-3; D may be TRBD1 or TRBD2 (5 bases each). Between the trimmed V and J ends, which lost 4 bases and 2 bases, there was a span of 7 bases. Germline V gene data show CDR1 as LNHDA and CDR2 as SQIVND (reference sequence). The length of the CDR3 is 13 residues. CDR3 loop: CASSRGYTDTQYF. The CDR3 DNA follows: TGTGCCAGTAGTAGGGGGTACACAGATACGCAGTATTTT.

The chain carries TRBV27 and TRBJ2-7; a possible D gene is TRBD1 (7 bases). V was shortened by 3 bases and J by 6 bases, with 9 bases between the two germline ends. Germline CDR1 MNHEY, CDR2 SMNVEV (reference sequence). The CDR3 loop spans 12 amino acids. CDR3 amino acids: CASSFQGGEQYF. CDR3 nucleotide sequence: TGTGCCAGCAGTTTCCAGGGGGGCGAGCAGTACTTC.

V is TRBV5-6 and J is TRBJ1-3; possibly TRBD1 for D (5 bases). Germline V gives CDR1 SGHDT, CDR2 YYEEEE. The CDR3 consists of 14 residues. The germline V and J ends were trimmed by 1 base and 8 bases, with 13 bases remaining between them. CDR3 in DNA: TGTGCCAGCAGCTTGTGGGTAGGGGACCACACCATATATTTT. It encodes CASSLWVGDHTIYF. The full variable domain, in which reference TRBV5-6 and TRBJ1-3 provide the parts outside the CDR3, is DAGVTQSPTHLIKTRGQQVTLRCSPKSGHDTVSWYQQALGQGPQFIFQYYEEEERQRGNFPDRFSGHQFPNYSSELNVNALLLGDSALYLCASSLWVGDHTIYFGEGSWLTVV.

The genes are TRBV25-1 and TRBJ1-2; 7 nucleotides align to TRBD1. The CDR3 is 12 amino acids. The trim removed 5 bases at V and 4 bases at J, leaving 1 base unmatched. In germline, CDR1 is MGHDK, CDR2 SYGVNS. The CDR3 protein is CASSRDSYGYTF. CDR3 nucleotides: TGTGCCAGCAGTCGGGACAGCTATGGCTACACCTTC.

The chain recombines TRBV19 with TRBJ2-1; possible D gene TRBD2, 5 bases. Trimming shortened V by 6 bases and J by 3 bases, and 9 bases separated the two germline ends. Germline V gives CDR1 LNHDA, CDR2 SQIVND (reference sequence). CDR3 size: 13 residues. DNA for the CDR3: TGTGCCAGTAGAGGACGGGACTACAATGAGCAGTTCTTC. Translated, it gives CASRGRDYNEQFF.

The rearrangement uses TRBV6-5 and TRBJ1-5; the D gene is possibly TRBD1 (6 bases). CDR3 length equals 11 residues. Germline values: CDR1 MNHEY, CDR2 SVGAGI. The ends were cut back, 8 bases at V and 11 bases at J, with 13 bases in the middle. The CDR3: CASQLTGSQHF. CDR3 DNA: TGTGCCAGCCAACTCACAGGGTCCCAGCATTTT.

The V call is TRBV19, the J call TRBJ1-4, with 10 bases identical to TRBD1. The CDR3 has 13 amino acids. V was clipped by 6 bases and J by 8 bases; unmatched bases: 3. The germline CDR1 and CDR2 sequences are LNHDA and SQIVND (reference sequence). DNA for the CDR3: TGTGCCAGTAGCGGGACAGGGGACGAAAAACTGTTTTTT. It encodes CASSGTGDEKLFF. The whole variable domain, remainder taken from reference TRBV19 and TRBJ1-4, is DGGITQSPKYLFRKEGQNVTLSCEQNLNHDAMYWYRQDPGQGLRLIYYSQIVNDFQKGDIAEGYSVSREKKESFPLTVTSAQKNPTAFYLCASSGTGDEKLFFGSGTQLSVL.

The genes are TRBV5-1 and TRBJ1-2; maybe TRBD1 (6 bases). Per germline, CDR1 SGHRS and CDR2 YFSETQ. This CDR3 has 14 amino acids. V dropped 3 bases and J dropped 2 bases, with 11 bases sitting between them. The CDR3 spells CASSWEQGNYGYTF. CDR3 coding DNA: TGCGCCAGCAGCTGGGAACAGGGCAACTATGGCTACACCTTC. Full variable domain (missing parts from reference TRBV5-1 and TRBJ1-2): KAGVTQTPRYLIKTRGQQVTLSCSPISGHRSVSWYQQTPGQGLQFLFEYFSETQRNKGNFPGRFSGRQFSNSRSEMNVSTLELGDSALYLCASSWEQGNYGYTFGSGTRLTVV.